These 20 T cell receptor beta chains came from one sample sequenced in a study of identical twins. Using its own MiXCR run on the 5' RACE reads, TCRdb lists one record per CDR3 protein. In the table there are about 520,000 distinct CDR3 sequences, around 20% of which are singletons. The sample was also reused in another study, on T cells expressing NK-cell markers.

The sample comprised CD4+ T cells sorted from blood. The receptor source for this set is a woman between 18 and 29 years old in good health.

CDR3 DNA sequence: TGCAGTGCTAGAGATCCCGGACTGCTCTCCTACGAGCAGTACTTC. Translated: CSARDPGLLSYEQYF. This chain connects TRBV20-1 to TRBJ2-7, with a tentative D call TRBD2 (5 bases). Per the germline V gene, CDR1 is DFQATT and CDR2 is SNEGSKA (reference sequence). With 0 bases removed from V and 0 bases from J, the gap between germline ends came to 12 bases. CDR3 size: 15 residues.

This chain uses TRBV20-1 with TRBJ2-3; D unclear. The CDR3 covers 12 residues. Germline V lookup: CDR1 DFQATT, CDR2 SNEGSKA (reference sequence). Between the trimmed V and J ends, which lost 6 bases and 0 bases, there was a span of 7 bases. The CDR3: CSAPGSTDTQYF. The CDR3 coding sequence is TGCAGTGCCCCCGGTAGCACAGATACGCAGTATTTT.

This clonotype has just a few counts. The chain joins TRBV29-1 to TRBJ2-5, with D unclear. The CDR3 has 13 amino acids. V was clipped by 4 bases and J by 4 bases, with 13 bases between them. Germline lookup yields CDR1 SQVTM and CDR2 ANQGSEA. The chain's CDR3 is CSVVGNLRETQYF. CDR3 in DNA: TGCAGCGTTGTTGGCAATCTACGAGAGACCCAGTACTTC.

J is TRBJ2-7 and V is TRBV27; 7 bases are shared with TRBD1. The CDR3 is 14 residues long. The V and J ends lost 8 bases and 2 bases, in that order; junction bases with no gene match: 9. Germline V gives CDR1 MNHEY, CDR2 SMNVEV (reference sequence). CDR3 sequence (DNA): TGTGCCAGCCGTCCAGGGACAGAGCCCTACGAGCAGTACTTC. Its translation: CASRPGTEPYEQYF.

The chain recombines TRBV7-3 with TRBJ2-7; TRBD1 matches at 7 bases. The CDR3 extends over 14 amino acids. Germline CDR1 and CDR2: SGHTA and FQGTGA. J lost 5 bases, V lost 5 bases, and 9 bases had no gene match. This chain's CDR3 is CASSPQGVSHEQYF. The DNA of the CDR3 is TGTGCCAGCAGCCCGCAGGGGGTCTCTCACGAGCAGTACTTC. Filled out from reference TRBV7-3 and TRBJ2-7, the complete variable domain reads GAGVSQTPSNKVTEKGKYVELRCDPISGHTALYWYRQSLGQGPEFLIYFQGTGAADDSGLPNDRFFAVRPEGSVSTLKIQRTERGDSAVYLCASSPQGVSHEQYFGPGTRLTVT.

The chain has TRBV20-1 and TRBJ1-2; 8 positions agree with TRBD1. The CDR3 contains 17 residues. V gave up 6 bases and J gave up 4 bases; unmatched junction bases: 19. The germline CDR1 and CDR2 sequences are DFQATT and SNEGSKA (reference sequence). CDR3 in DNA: TGCAGTGCGGGAAGACAGGGGTCTCCCTTCCAATTCTATGGCTACACCTTC. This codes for CSAGRQGSPFQFYGYTF.

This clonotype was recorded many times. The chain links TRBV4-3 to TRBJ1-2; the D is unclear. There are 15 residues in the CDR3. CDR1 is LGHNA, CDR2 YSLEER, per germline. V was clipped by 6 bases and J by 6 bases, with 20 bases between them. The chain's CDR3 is CASSSKIPLTDGYTF. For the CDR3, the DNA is TGCGCCAGCAGTTCCAAGATCCCTTTAACGGATGGCTACACCTTC.

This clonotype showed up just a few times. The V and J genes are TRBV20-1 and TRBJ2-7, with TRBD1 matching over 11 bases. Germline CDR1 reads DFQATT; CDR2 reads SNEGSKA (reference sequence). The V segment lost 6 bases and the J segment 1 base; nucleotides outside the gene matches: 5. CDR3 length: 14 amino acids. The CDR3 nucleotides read TGCAGTGCCCATGGGACAGGGGGATCCTACGAGCAGTACTTC. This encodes CSAHGTGGSYEQYF.

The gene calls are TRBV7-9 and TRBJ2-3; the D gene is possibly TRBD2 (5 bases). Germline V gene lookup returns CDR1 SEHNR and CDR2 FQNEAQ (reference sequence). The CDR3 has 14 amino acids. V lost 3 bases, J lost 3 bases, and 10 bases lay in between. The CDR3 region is CASSFSAETDTQYF. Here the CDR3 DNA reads TGTGCCAGCAGCTTCTCAGCGGAGACAGATACGCAGTATTTT.

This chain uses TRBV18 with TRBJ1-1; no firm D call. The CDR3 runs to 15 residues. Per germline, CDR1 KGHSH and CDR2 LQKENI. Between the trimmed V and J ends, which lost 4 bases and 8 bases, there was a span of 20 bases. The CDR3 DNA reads TGTGCCAGCTCACTGCTGGTTAATGAGTACGGGGAAGCTTTCTTT. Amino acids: CASSLLVNEYGEAFF. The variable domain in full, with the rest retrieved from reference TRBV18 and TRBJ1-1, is NAGVMQNPRHLVRRRGQEARLRCSPMKGHSHVYWYRQLPEEGLKFMVYLQKENIIDESGMPKERFSAEFPKEGPSILRIQQVVRGDSAAYFCASSLLVNEYGEAFFGQGTRLTVV.

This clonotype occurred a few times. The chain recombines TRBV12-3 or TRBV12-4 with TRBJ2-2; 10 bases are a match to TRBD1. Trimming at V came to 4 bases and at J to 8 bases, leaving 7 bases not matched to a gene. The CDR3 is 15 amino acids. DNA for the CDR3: TGTGCCAGCAGTTCCGGGACAGGGGTGCAGGGGGAGCTGTTTTTT. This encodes CASSSGTGVQGELFF.

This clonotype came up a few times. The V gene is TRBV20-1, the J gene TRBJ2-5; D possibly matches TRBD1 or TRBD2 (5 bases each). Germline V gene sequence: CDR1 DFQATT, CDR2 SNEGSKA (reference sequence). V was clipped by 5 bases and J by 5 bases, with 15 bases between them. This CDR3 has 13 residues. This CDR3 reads CSASFRGRETQYF. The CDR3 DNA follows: TGCAGTGCTTCCTTTCGGGGACGGGAGACCCAGTACTTC.

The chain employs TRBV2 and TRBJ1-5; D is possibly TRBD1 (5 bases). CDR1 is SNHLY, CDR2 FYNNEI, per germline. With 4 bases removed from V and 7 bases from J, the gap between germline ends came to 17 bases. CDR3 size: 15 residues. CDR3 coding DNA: TGTGCCAGCAGTGTGGGGCGAGGCGGGAAACAGCCCCAGCATTTT. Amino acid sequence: CASSVGRGGKQPQHF.

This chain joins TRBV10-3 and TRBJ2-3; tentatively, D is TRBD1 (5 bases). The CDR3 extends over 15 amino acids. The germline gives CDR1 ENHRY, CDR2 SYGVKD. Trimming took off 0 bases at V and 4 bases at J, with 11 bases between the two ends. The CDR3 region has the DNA TGTGCCATCAGTGAGTCCCGACAGACCCCAGATACGCAGTATTTT. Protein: CAISESRQTPDTQYF.

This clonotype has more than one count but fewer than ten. The CDR3 DNA follows: TGTGCCAGCAGTTGGCGACAGGTTGACACAGATACGCAGTATTTT. Translation gives CASSWRQVDTDTQYF. The chain has TRBV12-3 or TRBV12-4 and TRBJ2-3, with D maybe TRBD1 (6 bases). The V end lost 4 bases, the J end lost 2 bases, and 13 bases lay between the germline ends. The CDR3 spans 15 residues.

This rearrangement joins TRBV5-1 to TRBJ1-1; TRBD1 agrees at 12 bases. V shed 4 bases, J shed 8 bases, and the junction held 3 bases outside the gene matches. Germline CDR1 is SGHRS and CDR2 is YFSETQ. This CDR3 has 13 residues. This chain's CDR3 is CASSLGTGGEAFF. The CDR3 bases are TGCGCCAGCAGCCTTGGGACAGGGGGCGAAGCTTTCTTT.

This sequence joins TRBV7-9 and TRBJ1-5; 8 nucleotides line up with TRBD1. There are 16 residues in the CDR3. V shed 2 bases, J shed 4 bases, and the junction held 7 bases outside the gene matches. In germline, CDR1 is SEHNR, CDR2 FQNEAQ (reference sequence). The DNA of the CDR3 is TGTGCCAGCAGCTTAAGCGGGACAGGTGGTAATCAGCCCCAGCATTTT. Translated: CASSLSGTGGNQPQHF.

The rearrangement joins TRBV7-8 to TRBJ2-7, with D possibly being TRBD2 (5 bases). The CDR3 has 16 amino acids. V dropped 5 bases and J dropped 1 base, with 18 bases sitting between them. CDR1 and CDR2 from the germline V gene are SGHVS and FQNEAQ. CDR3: CASSRRGAATSYEQYF. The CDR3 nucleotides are TGTGCCAGCAGCCGTCGGGGAGCGGCGACGTCCTACGAGCAGTACTTC.

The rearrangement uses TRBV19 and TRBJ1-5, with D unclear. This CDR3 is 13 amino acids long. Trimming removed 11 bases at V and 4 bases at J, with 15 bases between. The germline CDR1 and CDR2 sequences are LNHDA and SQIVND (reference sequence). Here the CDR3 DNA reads TGTGCCGGATCTGATGCCCCAAATCAGCCCCAGCATTTT. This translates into CAGSDAPNQPQHF.

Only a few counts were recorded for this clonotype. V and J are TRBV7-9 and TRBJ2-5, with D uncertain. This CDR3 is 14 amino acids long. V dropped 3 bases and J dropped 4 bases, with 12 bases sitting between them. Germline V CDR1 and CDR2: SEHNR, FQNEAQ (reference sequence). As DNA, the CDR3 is TGTGCCAGCAGCTTGAGAGAGGCGGCAGAGACCCAGTACTTC. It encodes CASSLREAAETQYF.